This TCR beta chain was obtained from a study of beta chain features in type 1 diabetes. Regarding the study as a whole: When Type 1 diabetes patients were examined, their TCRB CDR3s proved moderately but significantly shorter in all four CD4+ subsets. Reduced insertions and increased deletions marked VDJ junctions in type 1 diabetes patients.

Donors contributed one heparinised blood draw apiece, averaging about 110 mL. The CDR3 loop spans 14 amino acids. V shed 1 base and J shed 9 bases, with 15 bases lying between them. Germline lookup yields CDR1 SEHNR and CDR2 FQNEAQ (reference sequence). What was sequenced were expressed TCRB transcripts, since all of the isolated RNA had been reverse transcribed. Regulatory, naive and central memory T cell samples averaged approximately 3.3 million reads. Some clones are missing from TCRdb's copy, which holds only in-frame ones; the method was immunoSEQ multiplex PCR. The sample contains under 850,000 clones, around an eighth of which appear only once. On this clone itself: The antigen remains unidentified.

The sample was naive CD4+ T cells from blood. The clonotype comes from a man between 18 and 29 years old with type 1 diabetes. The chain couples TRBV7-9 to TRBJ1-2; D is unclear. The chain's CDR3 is CASSLVPGPGSYTF. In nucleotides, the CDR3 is TGTGCCAGCAGCTTAGTGCCGGGCCCAGGAAGCTACACCTTC. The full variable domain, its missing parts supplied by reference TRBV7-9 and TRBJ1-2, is DTGVSQNPRHKITKRGQNVTFRCDPISEHNRLYWYRQTLGQGPEFLTYFQNEAQLEKSRLLSDRFSAERPKGSFSTLEIQRTEQGDSAMYLCASSLVPGPGSYTFGSGTRLTVV.